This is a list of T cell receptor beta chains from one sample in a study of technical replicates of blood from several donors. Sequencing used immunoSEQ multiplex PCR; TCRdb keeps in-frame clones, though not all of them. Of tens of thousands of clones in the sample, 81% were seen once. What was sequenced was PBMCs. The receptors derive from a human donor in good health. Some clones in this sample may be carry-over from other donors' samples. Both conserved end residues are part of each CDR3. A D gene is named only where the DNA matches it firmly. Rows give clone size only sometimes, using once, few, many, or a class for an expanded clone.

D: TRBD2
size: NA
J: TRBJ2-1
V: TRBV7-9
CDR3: CASSPSGSIYNEQFF
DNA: TGTGCCAGCAGCCCTAGCGGGAGTATCTACAATGAGCAGTTCTTC

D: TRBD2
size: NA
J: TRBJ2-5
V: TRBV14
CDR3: CASSLLVRGDGETQYF
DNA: TGTGCCAGCAGCCTCCTGGTGCGGGGGGATGGAGAGACCCAGTACTTC

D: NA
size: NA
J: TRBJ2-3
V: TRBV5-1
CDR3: CASSLWTSSSTDTQYF
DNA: TGCGCCAGCAGCCTCTGGACTTCCTCTAGCACAGATACGCAGTATTTT

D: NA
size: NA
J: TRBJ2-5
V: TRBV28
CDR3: CASSLLQETQYF
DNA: TGTGCCAGCAGTTTACTCCAAGAGACCCAGTACTTC

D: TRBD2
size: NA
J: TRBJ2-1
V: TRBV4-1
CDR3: CASSFLAGIYNEQFF
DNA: TGCGCCAGCAGCTTCCTAGCGGGGATTTACAATGAGCAGTTCTTC

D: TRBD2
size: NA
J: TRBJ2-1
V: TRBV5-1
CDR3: CASSLGPKQGLAGAHNEQFF
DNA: TGCGCCAGCAGCTTGGGCCCAAAGCAGGGACTAGCGGGAGCCCACAATGAGCAGTTCTTC

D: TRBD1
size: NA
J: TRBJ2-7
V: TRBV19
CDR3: CATSTGGFYEQYF
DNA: TGTGCCACCTCGACAGGGGGCTTCTACGAGCAGTACTTC

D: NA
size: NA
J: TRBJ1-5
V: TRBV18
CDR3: CASSPPGADYSNQPQHF
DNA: TGTGCCAGCTCACCACCCGGGGCGGACTATAGCAATCAGCCCCAGCATTTT

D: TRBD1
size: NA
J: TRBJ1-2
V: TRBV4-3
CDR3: CASSQETGTGGLSGYTF
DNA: TGCGCCAGCAGCCAAGAGACCGGGACAGGGGGCCTCTCTGGCTACACCTTC

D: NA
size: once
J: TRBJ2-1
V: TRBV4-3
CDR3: CASSQVSGFEQFF
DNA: TGCGCCAGCAGCCAAGTTTCAGGCTTTGAGCAGTTCTTC

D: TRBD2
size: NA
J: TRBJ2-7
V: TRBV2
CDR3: CASHFAGGPGEQYF
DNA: TGTGCCTCGCATTTCGCGGGAGGGCCTGGGGAGCAGTACTTC

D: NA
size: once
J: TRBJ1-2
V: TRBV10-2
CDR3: CASSEGRVYGYTF
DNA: TGCGCCAGCAGTGAGGGCAGGGTTTATGGCTACACCTTC

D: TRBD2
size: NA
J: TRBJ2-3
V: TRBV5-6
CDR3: CASSPGLAITDTQYF
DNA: TGTGCCAGCAGCCCCGGACTAGCGATCACAGATACGCAGTATTTT

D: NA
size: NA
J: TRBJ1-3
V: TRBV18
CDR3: CASRTPGSGNTIYF
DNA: TGTGCCAGCCGGACACCCGGCTCTGGAAACACCATATATTTT

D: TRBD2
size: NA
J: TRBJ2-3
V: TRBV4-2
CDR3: CASSQDRGLAEGTQYF
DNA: TGTGCCAGCAGCCAAGATCGGGGACTAGCGGAAGGTACGCAGTATTTT

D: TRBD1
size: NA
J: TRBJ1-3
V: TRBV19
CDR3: CASSTGTGRNTIYF
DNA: TGTGCCAGTAGTACCGGGACAGGGAGAAACACCATATATTTT

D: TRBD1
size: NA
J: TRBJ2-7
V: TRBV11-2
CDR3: CASSFGTASYEQYF
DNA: TGTGCCAGCAGCTTCGGGACAGCGTCCTACGAGCAGTACTTC

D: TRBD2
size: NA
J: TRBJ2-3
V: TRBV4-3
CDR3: CASSQGFDWRGGGNTQYF
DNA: TGCGCCAGCAGCCAAGGGTTCGATTGGCGGGGGGGCGGGAATACGCAGTATTTT

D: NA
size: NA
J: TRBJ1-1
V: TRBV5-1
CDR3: CASSLTAGNTEAFF
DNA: TGCGCCAGCAGCTTGACAGCAGGGAACACTGAAGCTTTCTTT